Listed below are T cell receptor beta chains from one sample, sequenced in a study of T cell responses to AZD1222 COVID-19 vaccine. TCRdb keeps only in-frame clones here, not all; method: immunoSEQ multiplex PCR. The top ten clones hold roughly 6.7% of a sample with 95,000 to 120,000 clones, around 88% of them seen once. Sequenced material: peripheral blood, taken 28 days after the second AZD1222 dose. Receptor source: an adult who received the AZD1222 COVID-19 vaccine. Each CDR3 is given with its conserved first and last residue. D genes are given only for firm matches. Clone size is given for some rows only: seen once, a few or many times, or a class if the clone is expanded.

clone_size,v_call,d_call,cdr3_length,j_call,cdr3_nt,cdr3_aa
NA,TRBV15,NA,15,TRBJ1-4,TGTGCCACCAGCACAGGGGATGCAACTAATGAAAAACTGTTTTTT,CATSTGDATNEKLFF
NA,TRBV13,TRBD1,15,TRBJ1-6,TGTGCCAGCAGCTCACAGGGGGCGCTTAATTCACCCCTCCACTTT,CASSSQGALNSPLHF
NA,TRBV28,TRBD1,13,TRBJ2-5,TGTGCCAGCAGTAATGATATGCCGGGACAGGAGTACTTC,CASSNDMPGQEYF
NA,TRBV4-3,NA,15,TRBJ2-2,TGCGCCAGCAGCCCCAGGGGCCAGTTAGCCGGGGAGCTGTTTTTT,CASSPRGQLAGELFF
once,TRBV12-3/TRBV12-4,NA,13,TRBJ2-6,TGTGCCAGCAAATTTCCGGGGGCCAACGTCCTGACTTTC,CASKFPGANVLTF
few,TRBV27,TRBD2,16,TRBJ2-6,TGTGCCAGCACCTCCCCCGGGAGGGTCTGGGCCAACGTCCTGACTTTC,CASTSPGRVWANVLTF
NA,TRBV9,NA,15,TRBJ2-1,TGTGCCAGCAGCGTGGGGGTATTACGGAGCGAGGAGCAGTTCTTC,CASSVGVLRSEEQFF
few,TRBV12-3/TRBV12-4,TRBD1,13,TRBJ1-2,TGTGCCAGCATGGAGACAGGGAACTATGGCTACACCTTC,CASMETGNYGYTF
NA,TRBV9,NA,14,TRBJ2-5,TGTGCCAGCAGCCCGGGACACCCACAAGAGACCCAGTACTTC,CASSPGHPQETQYF
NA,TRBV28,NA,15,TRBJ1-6,TGTGCCAGCAGGCTTCCTAGCTCCTATAATTCACCCCTCCACTTT,CASRLPSSYNSPLHF
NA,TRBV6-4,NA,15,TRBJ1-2,TGTGCCAGCAGACCAACCGGTGAGGAAGGGTATGGCTACACCTTC,CASRPTGEEGYGYTF
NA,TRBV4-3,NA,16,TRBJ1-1,TGCGCCAGCAGCCAAGGCCGGGCCCGGGGGGACACTGAAGCTTTCTTT,CASSQGRARGDTEAFF
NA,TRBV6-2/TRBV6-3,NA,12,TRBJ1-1,TGTGCCAGCAGTACCGGGGGGACTGAAGCTTTCTTT,CASSTGGTEAFF
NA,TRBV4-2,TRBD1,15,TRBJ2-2,TGTGCCAGCAGCCAAAGGACAGGGGTAACCGGGGAGCTGTTTTTT,CASSQRTGVTGELFF
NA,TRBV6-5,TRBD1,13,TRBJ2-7,TGTGCCAGCAGTCAACAGGGGTTCTACGAGCAGTACTTC,CASSQQGFYEQYF
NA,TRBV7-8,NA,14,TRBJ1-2,TGTGCCAGCAGCTTAGCGAGTCGATACTATGGCTACACCTTC,CASSLASRYYGYTF
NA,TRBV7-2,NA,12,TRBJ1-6,TGTGCCAGCAGCTTTCCCGGTTCACCCCTCCACTTT,CASSFPGSPLHF
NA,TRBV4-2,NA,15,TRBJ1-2,TGTGCCAGCAGCCAAGGTCAGGACACCGCCTATGGCTACACCTTC,CASSQGQDTAYGYTF
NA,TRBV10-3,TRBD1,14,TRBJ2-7,TGTGCCATCAGTGAGTCGACAGGGGCCTACGAGCAGTACTTC,CAISESTGAYEQYF
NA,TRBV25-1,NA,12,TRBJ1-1,TGTGCCAGCTCCAGCAGAACCACTGAAGCTTTCTTT,CASSSRTTEAFF
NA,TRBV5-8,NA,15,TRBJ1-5,TGTGCCAGCAGCTTTAGGTTGGGTAGCAATCAGCCCCAGCATTTT,CASSFRLGSNQPQHF
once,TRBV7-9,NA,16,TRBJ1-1,TGTGCCAGCAGCTTAGTTGACGGGACCCCGAACACTGAAGCTTTCTTT,CASSLVDGTPNTEAFF